This T cell receptor beta chain was sequenced during a study of T cell responses to AZD1222 COVID-19 vaccine. V gave up 1 base and J gave up 6 bases, with 11 bases separating them. The CDR3 runs 13 residues. The germline V gene has CDR1 SGHRS and CDR2 YFSETQ. The repertoire was sequenced with immunoSEQ multiplex PCR; TCRdb's copy has only in-frame clones and lacks some. The sample records more than 95,000 clones, 86% being singletons. The chain carries TRBV5-1 and TRBJ2-7; D is perhaps TRBD1 (6 bases). This TCR derives from an adult who received the MenACWY meningococcal vaccine as a control. The source material was peripheral blood, sampled 28 days after the second dose of the MenACWY control vaccine. For the CDR3, the DNA is TGCGCCAGCAGCTTGCGCAGGGGAGTCGAGCAGTACTTC. It is translated as CASSLRRGVEQYF.